Listed below are T cell receptor beta chains from one sample, sequenced in a study of T cells after yellow fever vaccination. TCRdb independently ran MiXCR on the 5' RACE reads; one entry per CDR3 protein. The table includes a few hundred thousand distinct CDR3 sequences, roughly a sixth detected once. Specimen: PBMCs, collected less than 6 days after the first yellow fever vaccination. The receptors shown here come from a man between 18 and 29 years old who received the YFV17D yellow fever vaccine. CDR3s leave out the opening cysteine and the closing phenylalanine or tryptophan.

V	J	length	CDR3
TRBV6-2/TRBV6-3	TRBJ2-3	12	ASSGPRSSDTQY
TRBV5-6	TRBJ2-7	11	ASSLGSGVEQY
TRBV12-3/TRBV12-4	TRBJ2-5	14	ASSAQAGGLQQTQY
TRBV7-9	TRBJ1-1	12	ASSVRQGRTEAF
TRBV7-2	TRBJ2-2	12	ASSWDRTTGELF
TRBV7-2	TRBJ2-7	13	ASSLYSIAGPEQY
TRBV6-1	TRBJ2-1	16	ASSEGAASGGVGNEQF
TRBV3-1	TRBJ2-1	12	ASSTPGVYNEQF
TRBV15	TRBJ1-2	11	ATSRGVNYGYT
TRBV5-1	TRBJ2-3	11	ASSLGFQDTQY
TRBV4-2	TRBJ2-7	12	ASSQGGGSYEQY
TRBV18	TRBJ2-7	12	ASSFETGRYEQY
TRBV27	TRBJ2-7	14	ASSSPPWDGTYEQY
TRBV12-3/TRBV12-4	TRBJ1-2	12	ASSLGGQRSGYT
TRBV25-1	TRBJ1-4	14	ASSGQGGATNEKLF
TRBV7-3	TRBJ2-7	14	ASSFETRDFTYEQY
TRBV6-5	TRBJ2-3	13	ASSYKRADTDTQY
TRBV20-1	TRBJ1-1	14	SARDEAGRTHTEAF
TRBV7-3	TRBJ2-1	11	ASSLVPDNEQF
TRBV30	TRBJ2-1	11	AWRWGGRNEQF
TRBV5-6	TRBJ2-5	12	ASSSLRGRETQY
TRBV29-1	TRBJ2-1	8	SVEYNEQF
TRBV4-3	TRBJ2-2	14	ASSRLSGGYSGELF
TRBV19	TRBJ1-5	13	ASSMVPPSNQPQH
TRBV9	TRBJ2-3	14	ASSVQQGGGTDTQY
TRBV24-1	TRBJ2-3	12	ATGGRSSPLTQY
TRBV4-1	TRBJ2-5	13	ASSHLPGGGETQY
TRBV20-1	TRBJ2-5	11	SARRSARETQY
TRBV20-1	TRBJ1-6	11	SARDTNNSPLH
TRBV9	TRBJ2-4	13	ASIVSGSRPSIQY
TRBV7-2	TRBJ2-7	15	ASSLGGNGRFSYEQY
TRBV4-3	TRBJ1-1	13	ASSQAWQGGTEAF
TRBV12-3/TRBV12-4	TRBJ2-3	13	ASSPMGLAGDTQY
TRBV5-1	TRBJ2-7	13	ASSGTGTLDYEQY
TRBV19	TRBJ2-5	17	ASSVLTPGQYVSEETQY
TRBV6-2/TRBV6-3	TRBJ2-7	13	ASSFTSDRDYEQY
TRBV12-3/TRBV12-4	TRBJ2-1	14	ASSSTLAGDDNEQF
TRBV4-3	TRBJ2-4	11	ASMDYAKNIQY
TRBV5-1	TRBJ2-1	15	ASSVRTRDNAYNEQF
TRBV30	TRBJ1-1	9	AWNAPAEAF
TRBV27	TRBJ2-3	15	ASGSRDRGPVRDTQY
TRBV7-2	TRBJ1-5	12	ASSHGQNNQPQH
TRBV3-1	TRBJ2-1	14	ASSQLVGSSYNEQF
TRBV7-2	TRBJ1-6	13	ASSFLGQNNSPLH
TRBV2	TRBJ1-5	13	ASSPSDSGVLPQH
TRBV12-3/TRBV12-4	TRBJ2-1	13	ASSWLAGGNNEQF
TRBV29-1	TRBJ2-3	13	SVGGTVGITDTQY
TRBV14	TRBJ2-4	19	ASSQDISNGGEYGAKNIQY
TRBV19	TRBJ2-5	13	ASSILPRGGETQY
TRBV4-1	TRBJ1-4	13	ASSGQQGAGEKLF
TRBV29-1	TRBJ2-3	13	SVEVRQDGPDTQY
TRBV12-3/TRBV12-4	TRBJ1-5	14	ASSLTGQGSNQPQH
TRBV7-2	TRBJ2-5	14	ASSLGAGTGPRTQY
TRBV5-6	TRBJ1-5	14	ASSLWAAFSNQPQH
TRBV11-2	TRBJ1-5	13	ASSLDIAGGQPQH